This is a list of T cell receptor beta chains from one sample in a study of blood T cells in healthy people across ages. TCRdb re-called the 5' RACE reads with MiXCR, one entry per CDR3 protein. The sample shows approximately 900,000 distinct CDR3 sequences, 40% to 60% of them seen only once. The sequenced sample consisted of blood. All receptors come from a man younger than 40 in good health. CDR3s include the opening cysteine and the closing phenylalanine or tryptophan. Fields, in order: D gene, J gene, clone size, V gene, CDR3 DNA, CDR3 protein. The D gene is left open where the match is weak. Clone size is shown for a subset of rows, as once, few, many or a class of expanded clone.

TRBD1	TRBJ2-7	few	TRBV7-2	TGTGCCAGCAGCTACGACAGGGGGCGCGTCTACGAGCAGTACTTC	CASSYDRGRVYEQYF
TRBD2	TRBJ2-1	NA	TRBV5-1	TGCGCCAGCAGCTTGGGGGCTAGCGGGGGCCAAGGGGCCTACAATGAGCAGTTCTTC	CASSLGASGGQGAYNEQFF
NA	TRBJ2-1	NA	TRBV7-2	TGTGCCAGCAGCTTAGAGGCGATTGAGCAGTTCTTC	CASSLEAIEQFF
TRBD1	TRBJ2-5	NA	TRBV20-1	TGCAGTGCTAGCGTATGGACAGGGGGGATGGAGACCCAGTACTTC	CSASVWTGGMETQYF
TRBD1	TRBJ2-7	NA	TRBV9	TGTGCCAGCAGCGTAGAAGGGACAGCCTACGAGCAGTACTTC	CASSVEGTAYEQYF
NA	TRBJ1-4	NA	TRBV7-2	TGTGCCAGCAGCTTATTGCAGGGGCGTCCTAATGAAAAACTGTTTTTT	CASSLLQGRPNEKLFF
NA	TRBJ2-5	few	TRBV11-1	TGTGCCAGCAGCTCGGATCGGGAGACCCAGTACTTC	CASSSDRETQYF
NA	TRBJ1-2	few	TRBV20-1	TGCAGTGCCGATGGGGGTCGGCATGGGGGCTACACCTTC	CSADGGRHGGYTF
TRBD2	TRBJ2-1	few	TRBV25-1	TGTGCCAGCAGTGCTTTATTGGGACTAGCAGACAATGAGCAGTTCTTC	CASSALLGLADNEQFF
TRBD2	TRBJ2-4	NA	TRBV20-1	TGCAGTGCTAGCGACCCTAGCGGGCACAAAAACATTCAGTACTTC	CSASDPSGHKNIQYF
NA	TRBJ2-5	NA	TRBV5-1	TGCGCCAGCAGCTTGACGTCAGGGAGCGGGGAGACCCAGTACTTC	CASSLTSGSGETQYF
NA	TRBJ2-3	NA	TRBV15	TGTGCCACCAGCACTGGCGCGGCTAGCCCCCACGATACGCAGTATTTT	CATSTGAASPHDTQYF
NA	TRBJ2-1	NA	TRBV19	TGTGCCAGTCAGGACGGGATAAGCTCCTACAATGAGCAGTTCTTC	CASQDGISSYNEQFF
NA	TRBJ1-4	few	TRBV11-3	TGTGCCAGCAGCTTAGGCCGACAGTTGACTAATGAAAAACTGTTTTTT	CASSLGRQLTNEKLFF
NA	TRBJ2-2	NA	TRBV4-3	TGCGCCAGCAGCCAAGGGTCTGACAGGATTACGACCGGGGAGCTGTTTTTT	CASSQGSDRITTGELFF
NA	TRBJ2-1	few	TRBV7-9	TGTGCCAGCAGCTTAGTTGAGTACAATGAGCAGTTCTTC	CASSLVEYNEQFF
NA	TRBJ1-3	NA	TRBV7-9	TGTGCCAGCAGCTTAGTGACCGAAGGAAACACCATATATTTT	CASSLVTEGNTIYF
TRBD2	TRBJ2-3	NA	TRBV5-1	TGCGCCAGCAGCCCCGGGGGGGCCTCAGATACGCAGTATTTT	CASSPGGASDTQYF
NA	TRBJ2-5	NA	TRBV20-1	TGCAGTGTTAGAGATAAGGGGGTTGAGACCCAGTACTTC	CSVRDKGVETQYF
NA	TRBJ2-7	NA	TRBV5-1	TGCGCCAGCACCCCAGACGTCCGCTCCTACGAGCAGTACTTC	CASTPDVRSYEQYF
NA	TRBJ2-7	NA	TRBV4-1	TGCGCCAGCAGCCAAACTACCAGCTCCTACGAGCAGTACTTC	CASSQTTSSYEQYF
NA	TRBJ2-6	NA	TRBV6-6	TGTGCCAGCACCGGGGGCTCTGGGGCCAACGTCCTGACTTTC	CASTGGSGANVLTF
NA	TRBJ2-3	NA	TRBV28	TGTGCCAGCAGTTCCCCTTCGGCGGCCACAGATACGCAGTATTTT	CASSSPSAATDTQYF
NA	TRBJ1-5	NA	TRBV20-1	TGCAGTGCTAGAGATCCGCCTAGCGGCAATCAGCCCCAGCATTTT	CSARDPPSGNQPQHF
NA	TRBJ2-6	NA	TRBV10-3	TGTGCCACCCTTTCTCATGGCTCTGCGTCCGCTGGGACTTCTGGGGCCAACGTCCTGACTTTC	CATLSHGSASAGTSGANVLTF
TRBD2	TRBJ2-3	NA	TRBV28	TGTGCCATACGGACTAGCGACACAGATACGCAGTATTTT	CAIRTSDTDTQYF
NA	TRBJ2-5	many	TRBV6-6	TGTGCCAGCAATCAAGAGGGGGTGGAGACCCAGTACTTC	CASNQEGVETQYF
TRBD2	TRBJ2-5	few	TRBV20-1	TGCAGTGCTAGAGGACTAGCGGGGGTGGGAGAGACCCAGTACTTC	CSARGLAGVGETQYF
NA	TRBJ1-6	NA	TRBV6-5	TGTGCCAGCAGTTCTAGCCCAGGCACCTATAATTCACCCCTCCACTTT	CASSSSPGTYNSPLHF
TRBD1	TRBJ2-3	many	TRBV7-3	TGTGCCAGCAGCTTGACAGGGAGCACAGATACGCAGTATTTT	CASSLTGSTDTQYF
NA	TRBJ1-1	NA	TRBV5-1	TGCGCCAGCAGCTTCGTCCGAACCACTGAAGCTTTCTTT	CASSFVRTTEAFF
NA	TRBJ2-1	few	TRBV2	TGTGCCAGCAGTGAAGATACGGCCCCTAATGAGCAGTTCTTC	CASSEDTAPNEQFF
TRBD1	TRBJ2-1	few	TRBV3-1	TGTGCCAGCAGCCAAGTACTCGGACAGGGGGGCAATGAGCAGTTCTTC	CASSQVLGQGGNEQFF
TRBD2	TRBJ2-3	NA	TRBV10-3	TGTGCCGTCAGTGAAGGTAGCGGGGTAATACGCACAGATACGCAGTATTTT	CAVSEGSGVIRTDTQYF
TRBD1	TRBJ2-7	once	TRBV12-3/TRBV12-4	TGTGCCAGCAGGCTCGGGACAGGGGACCACGAGCAGTACTTC	CASRLGTGDHEQYF
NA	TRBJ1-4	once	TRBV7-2	TGTGCCAGCAGCTTATGGGGGGCTAATGAAAAACTGTTTTTT	CASSLWGANEKLFF
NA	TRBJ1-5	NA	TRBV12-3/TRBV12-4	TGTGCCAGCAGTTTTTTACAGGGTATCGATCAGCCCCAGCATTTT	CASSFLQGIDQPQHF
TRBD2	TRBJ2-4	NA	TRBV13	TGTGCCAGCAGCTTACGACTAGCAAACATTCAGTACTTC	CASSLRLANIQYF
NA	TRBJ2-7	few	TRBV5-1	TGCGCCAGCAGGGTGGATACCTACGAGCAGTACTTC	CASRVDTYEQYF
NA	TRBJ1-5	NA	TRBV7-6	TGTGCCAGCAGCTTAGCGGAGGAGCTACAGCCCCAGCATTTT	CASSLAEELQPQHF
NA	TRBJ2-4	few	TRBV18	TGTGCCAGCTCACCACTAGCGGAAGAGCAGTACTTC	CASSPLAEEQYF
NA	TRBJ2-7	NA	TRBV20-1	TGCAGTGCTAGAGTGTCTCGAGGTAGTCACGAGCAGTACTTC	CSARVSRGSHEQYF
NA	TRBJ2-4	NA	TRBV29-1	TGCAGCGTCGCGGATGGGGGCTACGCCAAAAACATTCAGTACTTC	CSVADGGYAKNIQYF
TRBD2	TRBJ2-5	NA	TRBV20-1	TGCAGTGCTAGACTAGCGGGGGGGGTCAATGAGCAGTACTTC	CSARLAGGVNEQYF